This TCR beta chain was identified during a study of breast tumors, draining lymph nodes, adjacent tissues. Regarding the study as a whole: Tumor T cell lymph node origin was a supported hypothesis, not proven. Tumor TCR diversity was below lymph nodes but above nontumor tissue. Most tumor T cells seemingly derive from lymph node, then expand in tumor. Compared with basal-like, luminal-like tumors shared significantly more repertoire with nontumor tissue.

The CDR3 has 14 amino acids. V was shortened by 4 bases and J by 5 bases, with 13 bases between the two germline ends. The germline V gene has CDR1 SGDLS and CDR2 YYNGEE. TCRdb itself ran the multiplex PCR reads through MiXCR, one entry per CDR3 protein. The table includes roughly 260,000 distinct CDR3 sequences, 30% detected once. This clonotype was recorded many times. Antigen unknown. Breast cancer patients provided tissue from their axillary draining lymph nodes. The chain has TRBV9 and TRBJ2-1; D is unresolved. This clonotype was obtained from a female donor with breast cancer. Some clones in this sample may be carry-over from other donors' samples. The sequenced sample consisted of axillary lymph node tissue. The CDR3 loop reads CASSYSIGDNEQFF. The DNA of the CDR3 is TGTGCCAGCAGCTATTCTATTGGGGACAATGAGCAGTTCTTC.